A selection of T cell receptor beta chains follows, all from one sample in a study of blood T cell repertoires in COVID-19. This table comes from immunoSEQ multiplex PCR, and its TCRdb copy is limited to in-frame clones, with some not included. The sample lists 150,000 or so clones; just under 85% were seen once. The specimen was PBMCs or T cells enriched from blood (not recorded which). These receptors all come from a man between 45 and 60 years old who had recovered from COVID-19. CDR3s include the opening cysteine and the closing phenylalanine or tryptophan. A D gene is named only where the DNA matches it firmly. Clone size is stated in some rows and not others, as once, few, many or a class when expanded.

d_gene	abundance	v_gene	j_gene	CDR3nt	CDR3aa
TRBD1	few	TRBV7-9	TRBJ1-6	TGTGCCAGCAGCTTAAGTCCGACAGGGGTCAATTCACCCCTCCACTTT	CASSLSPTGVNSPLHF
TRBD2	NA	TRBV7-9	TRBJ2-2	TGTGCCAGCAGCTTAGTCCCTAGCGGGGGATACACCGGGGAGCTGTTTTTT	CASSLVPSGGYTGELFF
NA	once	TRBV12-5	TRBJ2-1	TGTGCTAGTGGTTTGGTGAGCCGGGGTGAGCAGTTCTTC	CASGLVSRGEQFF
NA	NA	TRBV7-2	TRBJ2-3	TGTGCCAGCAGCCTCCTGGGCCTCCCAGATACGCAGTATTTT	CASSLLGLPDTQYF
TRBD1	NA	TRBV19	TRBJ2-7	TGTGCCAGTAGGAGACAGGGGGCCGACGAGCAGTACTTC	CASRRQGADEQYF
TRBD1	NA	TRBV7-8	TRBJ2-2	TGTGCCAGCAGCCCGAGAGACAGGGGAACCGGGGAGCTGTTTTTT	CASSPRDRGTGELFF
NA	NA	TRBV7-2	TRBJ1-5	TGTGCCAGCAGCTTAGTAGGGGGTCAGCCCCAGCATTTT	CASSLVGGQPQHF
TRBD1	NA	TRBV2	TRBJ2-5	TGTGCCAGCAGTGCCAGGGACAGGGGGCAAGAGACCCAGTACTTC	CASSARDRGQETQYF
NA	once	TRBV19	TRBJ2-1	TGTGCCAGTAGTACGCCTTTTCCCAGCTCCTACAATGAGCAGTTCTTC	CASSTPFPSSYNEQFF
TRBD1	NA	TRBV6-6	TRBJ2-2	TGTGCCAGCAGTTACTCGAGCAGGGGGCTTTTCCGGGAGCTGTTTTTT	CASSYSSRGLFRELFF
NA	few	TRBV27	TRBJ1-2	TGTGCCAGCAGTAGGGGGACGGCGGCCTATGGCTACACCTTC	CASSRGTAAYGYTF
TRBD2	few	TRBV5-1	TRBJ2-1	TGCGCCAGCAGCCCGACAGCGGGGCGGCCTTGGAATGAGCAGTTCTTC	CASSPTAGRPWNEQFF
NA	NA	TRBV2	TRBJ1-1	TGTGCCAGCAGTGAGGTCACTACCCCGGGGGCTGAAGCTTTCTTT	CASSEVTTPGAEAFF
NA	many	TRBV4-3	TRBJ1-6	TGCGCCAGCAGCCAGACTTTGGGGGGTTCTTATTCACCCCTCCACTTT	CASSQTLGGSYSPLHF
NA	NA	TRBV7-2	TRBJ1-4	TGTGCCAGCAGCCGGGGGGCAACTAATGAAAAACTGTTTTTT	CASSRGATNEKLFF
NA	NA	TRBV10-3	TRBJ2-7	TGTGCCATCAGCCCCCCTTATAGGACACGCACCTACGAGCAGTACTTC	CAISPPYRTRTYEQYF
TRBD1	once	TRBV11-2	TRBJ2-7	TGTGCCAGCAGCTTGTTCAGGGGGCGGGAGCAGTACTTC	CASSLFRGREQYF
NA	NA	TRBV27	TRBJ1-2	TGTGCCAGCAGTTTATCTGGCAGGGATGGCTACACCTTC	CASSLSGRDGYTF
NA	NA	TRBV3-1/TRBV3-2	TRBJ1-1	TGTGCCAGCAGCTCTTGGACAGTAGAGAACACTGAAGCTTTCTTT	CASSSWTVENTEAFF
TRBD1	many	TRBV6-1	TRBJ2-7	TGTGCCAGCAGTGACCGGGACAGGGGCTACGAGCAGTACTTC	CASSDRDRGYEQYF
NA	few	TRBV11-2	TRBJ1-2	TGTGCCAGCAGCTTAGAAGGGGATTATGGCTACACCTTC	CASSLEGDYGYTF
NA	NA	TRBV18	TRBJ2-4	TGTGCCAGCTCACCACCACCAGGGAAGGGAAACATTCAGTACTTC	CASSPPPGKGNIQYF
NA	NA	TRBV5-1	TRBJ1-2	TGCGCCAGCAGCCCCTTAGGGAGGCCGACTAATGGCTACACCTTC	CASSPLGRPTNGYTF
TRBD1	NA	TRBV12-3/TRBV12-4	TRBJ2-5	TGTGCCAGCAGTTTACAGGGGGCAGAGACCCAGTACTTC	CASSLQGAETQYF
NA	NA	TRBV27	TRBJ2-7	TGTGCCAGCAGCCCAAAGGGGGGGTTCTCCTACGAGCAGTACTTC	CASSPKGGFSYEQYF
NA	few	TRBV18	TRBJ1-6	TGTGCCAGCTCACCGTCCGGGTATAATTCACCCCTCCACTTT	CASSPSGYNSPLHF
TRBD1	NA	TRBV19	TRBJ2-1	TGTGCCAGTAGTGCTCAGGGGGTCTACAATGAGCAGTTCTTC	CASSAQGVYNEQFF
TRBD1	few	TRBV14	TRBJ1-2	TGTGCCAGCAGCCGAACGGACAGGGGTGGCTACACCTTC	CASSRTDRGGYTF
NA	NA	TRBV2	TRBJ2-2	TGTGCCAGCAGTGGACAGGTCTTGACCGGGGAGCTGTTTTTT	CASSGQVLTGELFF
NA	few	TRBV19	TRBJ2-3	TGTGCCAGTACGGAACTTCGGTCGGGTACGCAGTATTTT	CASTELRSGTQYF
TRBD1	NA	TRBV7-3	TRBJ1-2	TGTGCCAGTTCAGGGGGCGTCTATGGCTACACCTTC	CASSGGVYGYTF
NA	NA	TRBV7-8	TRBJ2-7	TGTGCCAGCAGCTTAGTGCCCCCCATAACTAGTTCCGAGCAGTACTTC	CASSLVPPITSSEQYF
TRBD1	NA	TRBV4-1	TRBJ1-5	TGCGCCAGCAGCCGCCGACAGGGGGCCTTGAATAGCAATCAGCCCCAGCATTTT	CASSRRQGALNSNQPQHF
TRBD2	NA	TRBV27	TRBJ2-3	TGTGCCAGTTCCGGGACTAGCGGGACAGATACGCAGTATTTT	CASSGTSGTDTQYF
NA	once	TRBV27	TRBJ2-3	TGTGCCACCCAGCGGAGGGCGGGTCTCGGCACAGATACGCAGTATTTT	CATQRRAGLGTDTQYF
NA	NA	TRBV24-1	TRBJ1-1	TGTGCCACCAGTGATGGGCCAAACACTGAAGCTTTCTTT	CATSDGPNTEAFF
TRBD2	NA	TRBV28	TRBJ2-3	TGTGCCAGCACGGGGGGGAGTACTAGTTCGGGCACAGATACGCAGTATTTT	CASTGGSTSSGTDTQYF
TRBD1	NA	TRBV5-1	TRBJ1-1	TGCGCCAGCAGCTTGGGAGCAGGGGGAATGAACACTGAAGCTTTCTTT	CASSLGAGGMNTEAFF
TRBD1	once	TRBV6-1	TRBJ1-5	TGTGCCAGCAGTGAAGCTGTGGGACAGGGGAATCAGCCCCAGCATTTT	CASSEAVGQGNQPQHF
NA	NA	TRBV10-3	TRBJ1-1	TGTGCCATCAGCCCGAGGGCCGGGGGAAACACTGAAGCTTTCTTT	CAISPRAGGNTEAFF
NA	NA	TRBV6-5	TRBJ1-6	TGTGCCAGCAGCCCAGGGGTTAATAATTCACCCCTCCACTTT	CASSPGVNNSPLHF
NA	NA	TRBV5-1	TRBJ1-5	TGCGCCAGCAGCGTTGACAGGAATCAGCCCCAGCATTTT	CASSVDRNQPQHF
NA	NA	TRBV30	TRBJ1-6	TGTGCCTGGAGTGTACGGCAGGGATATCGCCCCTATAATTCACCCCTCCACTTT	CAWSVRQGYRPYNSPLHF
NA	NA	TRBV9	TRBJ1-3	TGTGCCAGCAGCGTTACCTTGCCCCGTGGCGAACAGGGAAGAGGGTCGGACACCATATATTTT	CASSVTLPRGEQGRGSDTIYF
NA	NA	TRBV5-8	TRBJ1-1	TGTGCCAGCAGCTTGGCCCCGACAGCGAACACTGAAGCTTTCTTT	CASSLAPTANTEAFF
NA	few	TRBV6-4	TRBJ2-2	TGTGCCAGCAGTGAAGGGGTGGACACCGGGGAGCTGTTTTTT	CASSEGVDTGELFF
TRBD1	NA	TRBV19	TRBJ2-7	TGTGCCAGTAGTATAGGACAGGGTACCTACGAGCAGTACTTC	CASSIGQGTYEQYF
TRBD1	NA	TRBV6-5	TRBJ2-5	TGTGCCAGCAGGAAGACAGGGGAAGAGACCCAGTACTTC	CASRKTGEETQYF
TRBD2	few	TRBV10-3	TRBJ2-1	TGTGCCATCAGGAAAACCCTAACCACTAGCGGCAGCAGCCATGAGCAGTTCTTC	CAIRKTLTTSGSSHEQFF
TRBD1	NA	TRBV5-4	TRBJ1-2	TGTGCCAGCAGCTTGATCGGACAGGGACAAGGCTACACCTTC	CASSLIGQGQGYTF
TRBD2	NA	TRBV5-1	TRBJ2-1	TGCGCCAGCAGCTTGGTGCGGGGGGCGGGGAATGAGCAGTTCTTC	CASSLVRGAGNEQFF
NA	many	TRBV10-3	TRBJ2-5	TGTGCCATCAGTAGACAGCAAGAGACCCAGTACTTC	CAISRQQETQYF